This TCR beta chain came from a study of cytomegalovirus exposure and HLA in healthy donors. A note on this clone: Its antigen is still unknown.

Findings and limits, study-wide: Donors belonging to an Asian-associated ancestry cluster reportedly showed fewer N-insertions in productive TCRs than the 666-donor mean, according to what a later analysis found.

The donors comprised healthy bone marrow donors. Donors likely had unrecorded immune exposures despite being nominally healthy when sampled. The PCR was carried out with 60 Vbeta primers and 13 Jbeta primers. Authors' methods: A follow-up analysis tallied 70 million to 80 million unique TCR beta chains, roughly 11 million shared. Only in-frame clones appear in the TCRdb table, and some are missing; sequencing was by immunoSEQ multiplex PCR. V, J and clone size are those of that table, while D and trimming were read from the DNA. The table lists just over 150,000 clones, approximately 81% of them singletons, with 1.5% to 2.5% in the top ten. The TCR originated in a man aged 18 to 29 in good health and CMV-seronegative. Sequenced sample: PBMCs.

This CDR3 reads CASSPGDGSDNEQFF. CDR3 coding DNA: TGTGCCAGCAGCCCGGGGGACGGTTCCGACAATGAGCAGTTCTTC. The chain recombines TRBV11-3 with TRBJ2-1, with D perhaps TRBD2 (6 bases). This CDR3 is 15 amino acids long. Trimming took off 5 bases at V and 5 bases at J, with 16 bases between the two ends. Germline V gene data show CDR1 as SGHNT and CDR2 as YENEEA. Complete variable domain (other parts from reference TRBV11-3 and TRBJ2-1): EAGVVQSPRYKIIEKKQPVAFWCNPISGHNTLYWYLQNLGQGPELLIRYENEEAVDDSQLPKDRFSAERLKGVDSTLKIQPAELGDSAVYLCASSPGDGSDNEQFFGPGTRLTVL.